One T cell receptor (beta chain) is described in this entry. No antigen is known for it. The sample comes from a study of T cell repertoires in cytomegalovirus infection. Turning to the study itself: Public TCR beta signatures indicated both CMV infection and matching HLA type.

Trimming left V 1 base short and J 14 bases short, with 17 bases between. Germline V gene lookup returns CDR1 SGHTA and CDR2 FQGNSA. There are 14 residues in the CDR3. Study findings and constraints: Dominating the ex vivo response were HLA-C-restricted CMV-specific TCR beta clonotypes. The study identified carriers of CMV plus the relevant HLA from cumulative public TCR beta family frequency.

MiXCR, applied by TCRdb to the reads, yields one record per CDR3 protein. The sample has about 71,000 distinct CDR3 sequences, about 20% seen once. The TCR sequence derives from a human donor in good health (CMV status not recorded). Some clones in this sample may be carry-over from other donors' samples. The starting material was CD8+ T cells from cultured PBMCs, obtained from culture after CMV antigen stimulation. The chain has TRBV7-2 and TRBJ1-4, with D hard to call. The CDR3 DNA sequence: TGTGCCAGCAGCTTAGAAGGGATTCTAGATTCTCTGTTTTTT. Translation gives CASSLEGILDSLFF.